Listed here are 25 T cell receptor beta chains from one sample, sequenced in a study of shared clonotypes between healthy human individuals. Using immunoSEQ multiplex PCR, the repertoire was profiled, and TCRdb retains in-frame clones only, with some absent. This sample has fewer than 600,000 clones, with roughly four fifths found just once. The sample taken for sequencing was PBMCs. These TCRs come from a woman aged 40 to 50 in good health. Some clones in this sample may be carry-over from other donors' samples.

The rearrangement joins TRBV11-2 to TRBJ2-7, with 13 bases fitting TRBD2. With V trimmed by 8 bases and J by 7 bases, 8 bases remained unmatched. The CDR3 runs to 14 residues. Germline CDR1 and CDR2: SGHAT and FQNNGV. CDR3 residues: CASRQGLAGKEQYF. The DNA for the CDR3 is TGTGCCAGCCGCCAGGGACTAGCGGGAAAAGAGCAGTACTTC. Variable domain in full (rest from reference TRBV11-2 and TRBJ2-7): EAGVAQSPRYKIIEKRQSVAFWCNPISGHATLYWYQQILGQGPKLLIQFQNNGVVDDSQLPKDRFSAERLKGVDSTLKIQPAKLEDSAVYLCASRQGLAGKEQYFGPGTRLTVT.

Note on this clone: The likely explanation is a read error, given a far larger clone one base away. The chain carries TRBV6-4 and TRBJ2-3; maybe TRBD2 (5 bases). The CDR3 runs 14 residues. CDR1 and CDR2 from the germline V gene are MRHNA and SNTAGT. V was clipped by 4 bases and J by 1 base, with 9 bases between them. The CDR3 reads CASSAKGGTDTQYF. The CDR3 region has the DNA TGTGCCAGCAGTGCTAAGGGAGGCACAGATACGCAGTATTTT.

V gene TRBV7-9 combines with J gene TRBJ2-2, with a tentative D call TRBD2 (6 bases). V lost 3 bases and J lost 5, with 10 bases in between. In germline, CDR1 is SEHNR, CDR2 FQNEAQ (reference sequence). The CDR3 is made up of 14 amino acids. CDR3 sequence: CASSFKTSTGELFF. CDR3 in DNA: TGTGCCAGCAGCTTCAAGACTAGTACCGGGGAGCTGTTTTTT.

Points on this clone: A far larger clone is a single base away, which makes a read error likely. This chain joins TRBV4-3 and TRBJ1-2, with D unresolved. The CDR3 is 14 residues long. Germline CDR1 reads LGHNA; CDR2 reads YSLEER. CDR3 in DNA: TGCGCCAGCAGCCAAGACAGGAGTAACTATGGCAACACCTTC. It specifies CASSQDRSNYGNTF.

The chain joins TRBV14 to TRBJ2-5, with no clear D. CDR3 length equals 15 residues. Germline V lookup: CDR1 SGHDN, CDR2 FVKESK. V lost 4 bases and J lost 2, with 14 bases in between. The DNA of the CDR3 is TGTGCCAGCAGCCCCACCCCCGGACCGCAAGAGACCCAGTACTTC. Encoded protein: CASSPTPGPQETQYF.

The V call is TRBV7-3, the J call TRBJ2-1; TRBD2 aligns across 11 bases. Trimming removed 6 bases from V and 2 bases from J; junction bases left unmatched: 6. This CDR3 region has 16 residues. The V gene's germline CDR1 is SGHTA and CDR2 FQGTGA. The CDR3 here is CASRFSGRETYNEQFF. For the CDR3, the DNA is TGTGCCAGCAGGTTTAGCGGGAGGGAAACCTACAATGAGCAGTTCTTC.

As regards this clone: With only one base between it and a far larger clone, this is likely a read error. The chain has TRBV2 and TRBJ2-1, with D perhaps assigned TRBD1 or TRBD2 (5 bases each). The CDR3 covers 13 residues. The germline CDR1 and CDR2 sequences are SNHLY and FYNNEI. The CDR3 loop reads CARLLGAGNGQFF. The CDR3 region has the DNA TGTGCCAGACTACTAGGGGCGGGCAATGGGCAGTTCTTC.

The rearrangement uses TRBV2 and TRBJ1-1; TRBD1 matches 7 bases. The germline gives CDR1 SNHLY, CDR2 FYNNEI. V shed 5 bases, J shed 1 base, and the junction held 7 bases outside the gene matches. The CDR3 loop spans 15 amino acids. The CDR3 loop is CASSFDRAPNTEAFF. The CDR3 bases are TGTGCCAGCAGTTTTGACAGGGCCCCGAACACTGAAGCTTTCTTT.

V gene TRBV11-2 combines with J gene TRBJ2-1; D could derive from TRBD1 or TRBD2 (6 bases each). V was clipped by 5 bases and J by 3 bases, with 14 bases between them. Germline V gives CDR1 SGHAT, CDR2 FQNNGV. The CDR3 is 15 amino acids. CDR3 nucleotide sequence: TGTGCCAGCAGCCCTAGGGGGGATTACTACAATGAGCAGTTCTTC. Translating gives CASSPRGDYYNEQFF.

This clone was picked up a small number of times. The chain recombines TRBV10-1 with TRBJ2-1; 14 nucleotides align to TRBD2. Trimming cost V 1 base and J 7 bases; bases outside gene matches: 9. From germline, CDR1 is WNHNN and CDR2 SYGVQD (reference sequence). This CDR3 contains 18 residues. The CDR3 is CASSEWTSGRRNWNEQFF. The CDR3 nucleotides are TGCGCCAGCAGTGAGTGGACTAGCGGGAGGCGGAATTGGAATGAGCAGTTCTTC.

The chain recombines TRBV28 with TRBJ1-2; perhaps TRBD1 as D (6 bases). Germline V CDR1 and CDR2: MDHEN, SYDVKM. The ends were cut back, 6 bases at V and 6 bases at J, with 14 bases in the middle. The CDR3 consists of 13 residues. The chain's CDR3 is CASSDGGVDGYTF. The CDR3 DNA follows: TGTGCCAGCAGCGATGGGGGCGTTGATGGCTACACCTTC.

The chain joins TRBV30 to TRBJ2-1, with 10 bases that match TRBD1. CDR3 length equals 14 residues. The junction had 3 bases not matched to a gene; V was cut back by 1 base and J by 6 bases. Germline V gives CDR1 GTSNPN, CDR2 SVGIG (reference sequence). The CDR3 region has the DNA TGTGCCTGGAGTGACGGACAGGGGGTCAATGAGCAGTTCTTC. It specifies CAWSDGQGVNEQFF. The entire variable domain, with the rest obtained from reference TRBV30 and TRBJ2-1, is as follows: SQTIHQWPATLVQPVGSPLSLECTVEGTSNPNLYWYRQAAGRGLQLLFYSVGIGQISSEVPQNLSASRPQDRQFILSSKKLLLSDSGFYLCAWSDGQGVNEQFFGPGTRLTVL.

The V and J genes are TRBV11-3 and TRBJ2-7, with TRBD1 identical over 8 bases. The germline CDR1 and CDR2 sequences are SGHNT and YENEEA. The CDR3 has 15 amino acids. V dropped 1 base and J dropped 3; count of bases not matched to a gene: 5. The CDR3 DNA reads TGTGCCAGCAGCTTAGGAACAGGGGGACTCTACGAGCAGTACTTC. Translating gives CASSLGTGGLYEQYF.

With respect to this clone: A far larger clone differs by one base, so this is likely a read error. This chain uses TRBV6-5 with TRBJ1-4; 8 bases are a match to TRBD1. Germline assignment: CDR1 MNHEY and CDR2 SVGAGI. CDR3 length equals 13 residues. CDR3 coding DNA: TGTGCCGGCAGACAGGGGAATCGGGAAAAACTGTTTTTT. Encoded protein: CAGRQGNREKLFF.

This clone was detected only a few times. The V gene is TRBV28, the J gene TRBJ1-5; D not resolved. V was trimmed by 4 bases and J by 4 bases, leaving 11 bases between them. CDR3 length equals 14 residues. Germline V gives CDR1 MDHEN, CDR2 SYDVKM. The DNA for the CDR3 is TGTGCCAGCAGTTCCCCGACCAGGAATCAGCCCCAGCATTTT. It encodes CASSSPTRNQPQHF.

V is TRBV19 and J is TRBJ1-5, with 7 nucleotides matching TRBD1. The CDR3 runs 14 residues. CDR1 and CDR2 (germline): LNHDA, SQIVND (reference sequence). V shed 7 bases and J 4 bases; nucleotides not matched to a gene: 7. The CDR3 DNA reads as TGTGCCAGTAAGCGACAGGGCGAGAATCAGCCCCAGCATTTT. Translating gives CASKRQGENQPQHF.

This chain uses TRBV29-1 with TRBJ2-1; D remains ambiguous. The CDR3 is made up of 15 amino acids. The V end lost 6 bases, the J end lost 4 bases, and 19 bases lay between the germline ends. Germline V gives CDR1 SQVTM, CDR2 ANQGSEA. The CDR3 sequence is CSVEYRAFKYNEQFF. CDR3 sequence (DNA): TGCAGCGTAGAATACCGGGCCTTCAAATACAATGAGCAGTTCTTC.

The V call is TRBV28, the J call TRBJ2-1, with 7 bases identical to TRBD2. The V and J ends lost 7 bases and 4 bases, in that order; junction bases with no gene match: 4. The CDR3 loop spans 13 amino acids. Germline assignment: CDR1 MDHEN and CDR2 SYDVKM. The CDR3 loop is CASTASGYNEQFF. DNA for the CDR3: TGTGCCAGCACCGCTAGCGGTTACAATGAGCAGTTCTTC.

This clone was picked up a small number of times. The chain employs TRBV7-9 and TRBJ1-2; 7 nucleotides line up with TRBD1. The CDR3 extends over 14 amino acids. V trimming: 5 bases; J trimming: 8 bases; junction bases outside the gene matches: 11. CDR1 is SEHNR, CDR2 FQNEAQ, per germline (reference sequence). The DNA of the CDR3 is TGTGCCAGCAGCCTCCGGGACAGAATAGAGGGCTACACCTTC. Translating it yields CASSLRDRIEGYTF. The full variable domain, in which reference TRBV7-9 and TRBJ1-2 provide the parts outside the CDR3, is DTGVSQNPRHKITKRGQNVTFRCDPISEHNRLYWYRQTLGQGPEFLTYFQNEAQLEKSRLLSDRFSAERPKGSFSTLEIQRTEQGDSAMYLCASSLRDRIEGYTFGSGTRLTVV.

V gene TRBV5-1 combines with J gene TRBJ1-2; 11 bases agree with TRBD1. V lost 4 bases, J lost 4 bases, and 9 bases stayed unmatched. The CDR3 is made up of 16 amino acids. CDR1 is SGHRS, CDR2 YFSETQ, per germline. The DNA for the CDR3 is TGCGCCAGCAGCCCGGGACAGGGGGGACGAGCCTATGGCTACACCTTC. It encodes CASSPGQGGRAYGYTF.

V and J are TRBV28 and TRBJ1-3; 9 bases agree with TRBD1. After removal of 6 bases from V and 4 bases from J, the junction contained 4 bases not matched to a gene. Germline-derived CDR1 and CDR2 are MDHEN and SYDVKM. The CDR3 is 14 residues long. DNA of the CDR3: TGTGCCAGCAGAACGACAGGGGGAGGAAACACCATATATTTT. Residues: CASRTTGGGNTIYF.

On this clone itself: A far more abundant clone sits one base away, making this likely a read error. The chain couples TRBV6-1 to TRBJ2-2, with D possibly being TRBD1 or TRBD2 (6 bases each). The germline V and J ends were trimmed by 7 bases and 4 bases, with 16 bases remaining between them. Germline V gene sequence: CDR1 MNHNS, CDR2 SASEGT. The CDR3 has 15 amino acids. The CDR3 bases are TGTGCCAGCACCCCGGGGGACACTCGCACCGGGGAGCTGTTTTTT. Residues: CASTPGDTRTGELFF.

The V gene is TRBV2, the J gene TRBJ2-7; no reliable D call. CDR1 and CDR2 from the germline V gene are SNHLY and FYNNEI. Trimming removed 5 bases from V and 3 bases from J, with 11 bases in between. The CDR3 spans 13 residues. CDR3 DNA: TGTGCCAGCAGTCTTGGTGTGGGCTACGAGCAGTACTTC. Protein product: CASSLGVGYEQYF. Filled out from reference TRBV2 and TRBJ2-7, the complete variable domain reads EPEVTQTPSHQVTQMGQEVILRCVPISNHLYFYWYRQILGQKVEFLVSFYNNEISEKSEIFDDQFSVERPDGSNFTLKIRSTKLEDSAMYFCASSLGVGYEQYFGPGTRLTVT.

This chain joins TRBV27 and TRBJ2-5; D is possibly TRBD2 (6 bases). Germline CDR1 is MNHEY and CDR2 is SMNVEV (reference sequence). The ends were cut back, 8 bases at V and 7 bases at J, with 17 bases in the middle. The CDR3 covers 13 residues. CDR3 loop: CASRRAYRGTQYF. The CDR3 DNA reads TGTGCCAGCCGGAGGGCCTACAGAGGGACCCAGTACTTC.

CDR3 nucleotides: TGTGCCAGCAGTGACCGCGGGGGACAGGGATTGACCCAGTACTTC. Amino acids: CASSDRGGQGLTQYF. The chain has TRBV2 and TRBJ2-5; 9 nucleotides agree with TRBD1. Germline V gives CDR1 SNHLY, CDR2 FYNNEI. The V segment lost 3 bases and the J segment 7 bases; nucleotides outside the gene matches: 9. The length of the CDR3 is 15 residues.